This TCR beta chain was identified in a study of T-cell memory formation after mild COVID-19. TCRdb used MiXCR to reprocess the 5' RACE reads, holding one entry per CDR3 protein. The profile shows 300,000 to 400,000 distinct CDR3 sequences, under 25% of them singletons. Per the germline V gene, CDR1 is DFQATT and CDR2 is SNEGSKA (reference sequence). CDR3 length: 15 amino acids. Trimming cost V 0 bases and J 5 bases, with 14 bases left between them. Sequencing used PBMCs or a T cell subset sorted from them (not recorded which). This chain joins TRBV20-1 and TRBJ2-1, with D possibly being TRBD1 (6 bases). The receptor was isolated from an adult woman who had mild COVID-19 (a few samples of this study predate the infection). Cell type and time point are not known. CDR3 nucleotides: TGCAGTGCTAGAGACGGCGGACAGCGCCACAATGAGCAGTTCTTC. As protein: CSARDGGQRHNEQFF.